This is a list of T cell receptor beta chains from one sample in a study of T cell responses to AZD1222 COVID-19 vaccine. Data came from immunoSEQ multiplex PCR; TCRdb stores just in-frame clones and leaves some out. The table has 160,000 or so clones, more than 90% seen once. Sequenced here: peripheral blood, sampled on day 0 of AZD1222 vaccination. All receptors come from an adult in good health. Each CDR3 is given with its conserved first and last residue. A D gene is named only where the DNA matches it firmly. The listing skips clone size in some rows; elsewhere it reads once, few, many or a size class.

abundance	v_gene	j_gene	d_gene	CDR3nt	CDR3aa
-	TRBV29-1	TRBJ2-2	TRBD2	TGCAGCGTTGGGGTGAGGTCGGGAGGGCACCGGGAGCTGTTTTTT	CSVGVRSGGHRELFF
-	TRBV3-1/TRBV3-2	TRBJ1-2	-	TGTGCCAGCAGCCAAAGAGGTCAGGGAGGTCGCGGCTACACCTTC	CASSQRGQGGRGYTF
-	TRBV18	TRBJ1-1	TRBD1	TGTGCCAGCTTCCAGGGACAGGGCTACACTGAAGCTTTCTTT	CASFQGQGYTEAFF
-	TRBV14	TRBJ1-6	-	TGTGCCAGCAGCCAAGCGTTGGCCGGGACCCGAGATTCACCCCTCCACTTT	CASSQALAGTRDSPLHF
-	TRBV10-2	TRBJ2-2	TRBD2	TGCGCCAGCACCGGGAGGAGCACCGGGGAGCTGTTTTTT	CASTGRSTGELFF
-	TRBV27	TRBJ1-1	TRBD1	TGTGCCAGCAGTCTATCCCCACAGGGGTTAATGGGTAGCGCTGAAGCTTTCTTT	CASSLSPQGLMGSAEAFF
-	TRBV4-2	TRBJ1-1	-	TGTGCCAGCAGCCCGGGTGGGACTGAAGCTTTCTTT	CASSPGGTEAFF
once	TRBV6-5	TRBJ1-2	-	TGTGCCAGCAGCGAGCGGGCTAAGGGTCCTGGCTACACCTTC	CASSERAKGPGYTF
-	TRBV6-5	TRBJ1-5	-	TGTGCCAGCAGTCCCGCGGGGGGTAGCAATCAGCCCCAGCATTTT	CASSPAGGSNQPQHF
-	TRBV11-3	TRBJ2-1	-	TGTGCCAGCAGCATGCCAGCGAGTAATGAGCAGTTCTTC	CASSMPASNEQFF
-	TRBV9	TRBJ2-2	-	TGTGCCAGCAGCGTAGGGACCGTCCCGGGGGAGCTGTTTTTT	CASSVGTVPGELFF
-	TRBV24-1	TRBJ2-3	-	TGTGCCACCGGGCTGCCGGGGGCAACAGATACGCAGTATTTT	CATGLPGATDTQYF
-	TRBV5-5	TRBJ2-5	-	TGTGCCAGCAGCTTGCGAGGAGTAGAGACCCAGTACTTC	CASSLRGVETQYF
-	TRBV7-2	TRBJ1-6	-	TGTGCCAGCAGCTTGGTCTCCTATAATTCACCCCTCCACTTT	CASSLVSYNSPLHF
-	TRBV6-4	TRBJ1-1	-	TGTGCCAGCAGTGAACAGGGTTTCGGGACTGAAGCTTTCTTT	CASSEQGFGTEAFF
-	TRBV7-9	TRBJ2-7	TRBD2	TGTGCCAGCAGCGTAGCATTAGCGGGAGTCGAGCAGTACTTC	CASSVALAGVEQYF